This TCR beta chain was sequenced for a study of early T cells in non-severe SARS-CoV-2 infection (dated by TCRdb to the early 2020s). Context from the whole study: TCR sequencing used bulk RNA from unsorted whole blood, so alpha and beta chains could not be paired. The investigation overall reported the following: Matching against VDJdb was skewed toward anti-spike CD8 responses, likely underestimated virus-specific expansions, and missed private and CD4 specificities.

This clonotype has ten or more counts. Its antigen is unknown. One base away there is no much larger clone; base qualities are not given. The library relied on 5' RACE. The listed sequencing device is NextSeq 500. Unique molecular identifiers were attached to individual cDNA molecules in the TCR library protocol so that sequencing error and PCR bias could be corrected. Both TCR alpha and beta chains were sequenced, and tight co-correlation was observed between alpha and beta sequence abundances in each sample. The source study handled its data this way. V gene, J gene and CDR3 annotation of TCR sequences was performed with Decombinator V4. Expanded TCRs were defined as changing significantly between any two time points under a Poisson model with p below 0.0001. TCR abundances were normalised to the total number of TCRs sequenced in each sample and reported as counts per million. TRAV1-2 paired with TRAJ12, TRAJ20 or TRAJ33 defined MAIT TCRs, while TRAV10 paired with TRAJ18 defined iNKT TCRs. A search of VDJdb, accessed on 1 November 2021, was run for TCRs annotated to CMV, EBV and SARS-CoV-2, with TCRs annotated for multiple antigens excluded. TCRdb passed the public sequencing reads through fastp at Q25 and MiXCR, retaining productive beta sequences. When rows share a CDR3 protein, they turn into one entry using the most common DNA and genes. What appears here as the V and J calls and clone size reflects TCRdb's work, not the paper's. This sample comprises some 32,000 distinct CDR3 sequences, 3% to 4% of them detected only once. 7.5% to 9% of the sample lies in the top ten.

The CDR3 covers 17 residues, taking in both the cysteine and the phenylalanine. CDR3 DNA is the only sequence kept; it has 51 bases, read in frame from the first base. V trim: 8 bases; J trim: 4 bases; unmatched bases: 14. CDR1 and CDR2 (WNHNN, SYGVQD) derive from the germline V gene (reference sequence). Set within a cohort of healthcare workers in London, UK, this nested case-control study involved weekly PCR testing of nasopharyngeal swabs along with blood sampling. Healthcare workers were recruited between 23 and 31 March 2020, during the week of the UK lockdown, and were followed weekly for up to roughly 16 weeks.

This sequence originates from an adult who was a healthcare worker with PCR-confirmed SARS-CoV-2 infection or an uninfected control (not recorded which). Sequencing was performed on whole blood. Recombination connected TRBV10-1 to TRBJ2-1, and 10 bases in between align with TRBD2. The CDR3 region has the sequence CASGPGLARGEYNEQFF. The DNA reads TGCGCCAGCGGCCCGGGACTAGCGAGAGGAGAGTACAATGAGCAGTTCTTC.